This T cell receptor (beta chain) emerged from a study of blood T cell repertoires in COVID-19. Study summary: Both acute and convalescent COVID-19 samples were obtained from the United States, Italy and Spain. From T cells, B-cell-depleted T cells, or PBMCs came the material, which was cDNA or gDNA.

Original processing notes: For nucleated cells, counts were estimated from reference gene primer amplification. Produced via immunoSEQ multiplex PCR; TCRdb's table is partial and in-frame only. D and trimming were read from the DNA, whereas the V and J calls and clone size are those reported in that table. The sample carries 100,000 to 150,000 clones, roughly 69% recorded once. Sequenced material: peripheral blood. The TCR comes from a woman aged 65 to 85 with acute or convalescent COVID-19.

This chain's CDR3 is CASSLPLGGYQETQYF. The CDR3 region has the DNA TGTGCCAGCAGCTTACCCCTTGGCGGGTACCAAGAGACCCAGTACTTC. The chain couples TRBV11-2 to TRBJ2-5, with a tentative D call TRBD2 (5 bases). Trimming stripped 2 bases from V and 0 bases from J, with 13 bases between. Germline values: CDR1 SGHAT, CDR2 FQNNGV. The CDR3 covers 16 residues.